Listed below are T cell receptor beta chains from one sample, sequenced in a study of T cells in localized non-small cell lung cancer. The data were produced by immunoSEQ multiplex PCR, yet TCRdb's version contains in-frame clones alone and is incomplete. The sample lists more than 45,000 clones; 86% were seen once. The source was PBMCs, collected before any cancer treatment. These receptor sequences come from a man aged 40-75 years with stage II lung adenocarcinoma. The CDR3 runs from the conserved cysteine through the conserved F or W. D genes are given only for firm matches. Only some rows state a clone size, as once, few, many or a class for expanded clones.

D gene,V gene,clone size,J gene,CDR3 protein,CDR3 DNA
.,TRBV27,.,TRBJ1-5,CASRGTALNQPQHF,TGTGCCAGCAGGGGGACGGCCCTCAATCAGCCCCAGCATTTT
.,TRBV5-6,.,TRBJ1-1,CASSLDNTEAFF,TGTGCCAGCAGCTTGGACAACACTGAAGCTTTCTTT
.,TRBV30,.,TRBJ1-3,CAWSVGGAFSGNTIYF,TGTGCCTGGAGTGTTGGAGGGGCTTTCTCTGGAAACACCATATATTTT
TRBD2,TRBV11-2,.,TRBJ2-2,CASSIRGGNAGELFF,TGTGCCAGCAGCATACGGGGGGGTAACGCCGGGGAGCTGTTTTTT
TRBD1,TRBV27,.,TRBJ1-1,CASSLSRDRSFEAFF,TGTGCCAGCAGTTTATCTCGGGACAGATCCTTTGAAGCTTTCTTT
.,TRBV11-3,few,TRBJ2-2,CASSLQSLPNTGELFF,TGTGCCAGCAGCTTACAGAGTCTACCGAACACCGGGGAGCTGTTTTTT
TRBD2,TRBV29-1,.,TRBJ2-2,CSASGGNTGELFF,TGCAGCGCCAGCGGGGGGAACACCGGGGAGCTGTTTTTT
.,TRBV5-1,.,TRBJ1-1,CASSFSTNTEAFF,TGCGCCAGCAGCTTTTCGACAAACACTGAAGCTTTCTTT
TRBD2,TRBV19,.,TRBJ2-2,CASSIGGVTGELFF,TGTGCCAGTAGTATTGGGGGGGTCACCGGGGAGCTGTTTTTT
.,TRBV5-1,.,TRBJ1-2,CASSSDIDYGYTF,TGCGCCAGCAGCTCTGACATTGACTATGGCTACACCTTC
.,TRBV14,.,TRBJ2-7,CASSQYGPYEQYF,TGTGCCAGCAGCCAATACGGCCCCTACGAGCAGTACTTC
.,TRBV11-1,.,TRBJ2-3,CASSVYTDTQYF,TGTGCCAGCAGCGTGTACACAGATACGCAGTATTTT
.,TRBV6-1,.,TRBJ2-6,CASSEDSSGANVLTF,TGTGCCAGCAGTGAGGACAGCTCTGGGGCCAACGTCCTGACTTTC
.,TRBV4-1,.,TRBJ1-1,CASSPMTGSGTEAFF,TGCGCCAGCAGCCCGATGACAGGTTCGGGCACTGAAGCTTTCTTT
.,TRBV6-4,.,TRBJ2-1,CASSVMRGNEQFF,TGTGCCAGCAGTGTAATGCGGGGTAATGAGCAGTTCTTC
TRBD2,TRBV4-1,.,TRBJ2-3,CASSQDSGGYTDTQYF,TGCGCCAGCAGCCAAGATAGCGGGGGTTACACAGATACGCAGTATTTT
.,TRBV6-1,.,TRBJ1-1,CASSEGGAGGYEAFF,TGTGCCAGCAGTGAGGGAGGGGCGGGGGGCTATGAAGCTTTCTTT
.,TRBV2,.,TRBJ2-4,CASAQGRRGKNIQYF,TGTGCCAGCGCCCAAGGAAGGCGAGGCAAAAACATTCAGTACTTC
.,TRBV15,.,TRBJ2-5,CATSRDQGGRETQYF,TGTGCCACCAGCAGAGATCAAGGGGGGAGGGAGACCCAGTACTTC
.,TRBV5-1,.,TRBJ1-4,CASSLETGREEKLFF,TGCGCCAGCAGCTTGGAAACAGGGAGGGAGGAAAAACTGTTTTTT
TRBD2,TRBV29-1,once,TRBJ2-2,CSVKSGGRIGELFF,TGCAGCGTTAAAAGCGGGGGGAGAATCGGGGAGCTGTTTTTT
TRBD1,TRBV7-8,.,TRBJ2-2,CASSLYRGNTGELFF,TGTGCCAGCAGCTTGTACAGGGGGAACACCGGGGAGCTGTTTTTT
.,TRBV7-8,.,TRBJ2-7,CASSEGGPNEQYF,TGTGCCAGCAGCGAGGGGGGACCTAACGAGCAGTACTTC
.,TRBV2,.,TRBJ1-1,CASSEGRGDTEAFF,TGTGCCAGCAGTGAGGGGCGAGGGGACACTGAAGCTTTCTTT
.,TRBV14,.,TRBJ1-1,CASSQDRLNTEAFF,TGTGCCAGCAGCCAAGACAGATTGAACACTGAAGCTTTCTTT
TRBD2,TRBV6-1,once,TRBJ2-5,CASSEMGGLQETQYF,TGTGCCAGCAGTGAAATGGGAGGGCTCCAAGAGACCCAGTACTTC
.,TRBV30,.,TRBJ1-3,CASSLGGRGSIGNTIYF,TGTGCCTCATCCCTGGGGGGCAGGGGTAGTATTGGAAACACCATATATTTT
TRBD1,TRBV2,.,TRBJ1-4,CASSDPARQGAEKLFF,TGTGCCAGCAGTGACCCAGCAAGACAGGGGGCGGAAAAACTGTTTTTT
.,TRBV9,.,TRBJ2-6,CASSPSRSSGANVLTF,TGTGCCAGCAGCCCTTCTCGGTCCTCTGGGGCCAACGTCCTGACTTTC
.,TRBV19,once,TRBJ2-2,CASSIRTGTAGTGELFF,TGTGCCAGTAGTATAAGGACCGGGACGGCGGGTACCGGGGAGCTGTTTTTT
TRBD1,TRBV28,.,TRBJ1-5,CASSSPRGQQRQPQHF,TGTGCCAGCAGTTCCCCCAGGGGGCAGCAGCGTCAGCCCCAGCATTTT
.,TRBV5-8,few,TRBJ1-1,CASSPQGSSNTEAFF,TGTGCCAGCAGCCCACAGGGAAGTTCGAATACTGAAGCTTTCTTT
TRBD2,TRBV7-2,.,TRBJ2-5,CASSLARTSGGLETQYF,TGTGCCAGCAGCTTAGCACGGACTAGCGGGGGGTTGGAGACCCAGTACTTC
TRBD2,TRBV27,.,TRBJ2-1,CASSLSGAYNEQFF,TGTGCCAGTAGCCTTAGCGGGGCCTACAATGAGCAGTTCTTC
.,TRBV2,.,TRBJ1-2,CASSEESLNLNYGYTF,TGTGCCAGCAGTGAAGAATCCCTGAACCTTAACTATGGCTACACCTTC
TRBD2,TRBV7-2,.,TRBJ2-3,CASSLPGLAPVAQYF,TGTGCCAGCAGCTTACCGGGACTAGCCCCTGTGGCGCAGTATTTT
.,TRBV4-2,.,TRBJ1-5,CASSRDWVSNQPQHF,TGTGCCAGCAGCAGGGATTGGGTTAGCAATCAGCCCCAGCATTTT
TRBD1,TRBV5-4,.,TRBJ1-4,CASSLGKGAEKLFF,TGTGCCAGCAGCTTGGGGAAGGGGGCCGAAAAACTGTTTTTT
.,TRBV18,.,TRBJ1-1,CASSPRVGGAGAEAFF,TGTGCCAGCTCACCACGGGTTGGCGGGGCTGGCGCTGAAGCTTTCTTT
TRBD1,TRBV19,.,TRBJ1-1,CASTLTGVFTEAFF,TGTGCCAGTACTCTGACAGGGGTGTTCACTGAAGCTTTCTTT
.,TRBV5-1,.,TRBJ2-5,CASSVGQIQETQYF,TGCGCCAGCAGCGTTGGACAGATCCAAGAGACCCAGTACTTC
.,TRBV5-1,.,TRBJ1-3,CASSADSSGNTIYF,TGCGCCAGCAGCGCCGATAGCTCTGGAAACACCATATATTTT
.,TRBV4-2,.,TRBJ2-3,CASSHFRTDTQYF,TGTGCCAGCAGCCACTTTCGAACAGATACGCAGTATTTT
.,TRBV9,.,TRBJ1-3,CASSVEGRNTIYF,TGTGCCAGCAGCGTAGAGGGAAGAAACACCATATATTTT
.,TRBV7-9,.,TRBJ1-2,CASSLDRQASAGYTF,TGTGCCAGCAGCTTAGATAGGCAGGCTTCCGCGGGCTACACCTTC
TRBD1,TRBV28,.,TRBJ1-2,CASSSGTAYGYTF,TGTGCCAGCAGTAGTGGGACAGCCTATGGCTACACCTTC
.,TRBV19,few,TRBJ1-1,CASSLDSFYAEAFF,TGTGCCAGTAGCCTTGACAGCTTTTACGCTGAAGCTTTCTTT
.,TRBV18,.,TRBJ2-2,CASSPTERSNTGELFF,TGTGCCAGCTCACCAACAGAAAGATCGAACACCGGGGAGCTGTTTTTT
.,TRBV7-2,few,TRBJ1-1,CASSSPNGGGVAFF,TGTGCCAGCAGTTCCCCGAACGGGGGTGGAGTAGCTTTCTTT
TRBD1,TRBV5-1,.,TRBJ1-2,CASSPTGDYGYTF,TGCGCCAGCAGCCCGACAGGGGACTATGGCTACACCTTC
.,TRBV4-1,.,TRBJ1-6,CASSQYGEQGTSYNSPLHF,TGCGCCAGCAGCCAATATGGAGAACAGGGAACATCCTATAATTCACCCCTCCACTTT
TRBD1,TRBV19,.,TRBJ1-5,CASSRLAVSGTGEDNGQPQHF,TGTGCCAGTAGTAGATTAGCCGTCTCCGGGACAGGGGAAGATAATGGTCAGCCCCAGCATTTT